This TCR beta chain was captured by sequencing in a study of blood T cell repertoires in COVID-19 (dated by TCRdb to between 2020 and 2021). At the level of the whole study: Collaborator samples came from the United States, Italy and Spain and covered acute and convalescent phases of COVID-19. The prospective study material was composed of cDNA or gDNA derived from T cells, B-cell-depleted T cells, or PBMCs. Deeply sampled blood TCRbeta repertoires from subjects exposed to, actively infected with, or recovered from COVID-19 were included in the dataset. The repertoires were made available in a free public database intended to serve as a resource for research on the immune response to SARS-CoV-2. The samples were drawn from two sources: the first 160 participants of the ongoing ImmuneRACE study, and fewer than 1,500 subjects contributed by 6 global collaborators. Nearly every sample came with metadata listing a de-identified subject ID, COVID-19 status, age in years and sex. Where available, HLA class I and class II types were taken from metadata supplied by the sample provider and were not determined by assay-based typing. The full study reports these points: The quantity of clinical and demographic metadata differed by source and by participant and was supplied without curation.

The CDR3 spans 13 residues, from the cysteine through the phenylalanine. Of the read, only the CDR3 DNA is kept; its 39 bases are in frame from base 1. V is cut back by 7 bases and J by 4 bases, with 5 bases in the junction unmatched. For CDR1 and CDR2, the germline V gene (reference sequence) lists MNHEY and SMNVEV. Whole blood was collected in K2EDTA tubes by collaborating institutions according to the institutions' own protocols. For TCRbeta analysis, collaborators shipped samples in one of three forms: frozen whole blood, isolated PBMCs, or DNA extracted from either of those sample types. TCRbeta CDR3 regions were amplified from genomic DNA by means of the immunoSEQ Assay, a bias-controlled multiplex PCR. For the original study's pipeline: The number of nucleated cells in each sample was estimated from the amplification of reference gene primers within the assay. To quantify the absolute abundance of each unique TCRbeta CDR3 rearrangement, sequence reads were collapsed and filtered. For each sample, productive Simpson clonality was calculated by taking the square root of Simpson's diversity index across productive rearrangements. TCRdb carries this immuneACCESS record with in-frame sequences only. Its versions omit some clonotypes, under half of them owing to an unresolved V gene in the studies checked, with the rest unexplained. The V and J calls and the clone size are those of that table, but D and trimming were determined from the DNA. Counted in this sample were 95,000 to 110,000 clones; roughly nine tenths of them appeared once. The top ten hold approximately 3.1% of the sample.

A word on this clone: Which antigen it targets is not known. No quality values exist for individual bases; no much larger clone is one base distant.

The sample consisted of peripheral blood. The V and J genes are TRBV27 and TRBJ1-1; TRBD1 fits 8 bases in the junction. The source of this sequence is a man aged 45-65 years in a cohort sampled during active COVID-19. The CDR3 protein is CASTTGQGTEAFF. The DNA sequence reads TGTGCCAGCACCACCGGACAGGGCACTGAAGCTTTCTTT.